This T cell receptor beta chain was captured by sequencing in a study of T cells expressing NK-cell markers (dated by TCRdb to the early 2020s). Study-wide context: TCR beta-chain repertoires were profiled in sorted CD3+CD56+NKG2C+, CD3+CD56+NKG2C- and CD3+CD56-NKG2C+ T-cell subsets from fewer than 10 donors. Among the eight sequenced donors, only one was HCMV-seronegative, while the other seven were HCMV-seropositive. Randomly selected healthy volunteers, three men and five women, were used as the eight sequenced donors. Libraries were sequenced as 2 x 150 bp reads on Illumina HiSeq 2000/2500, MiSeq or NextSeq.

Based on the germline V gene, the CDR1 and CDR2 sequences are MNHEY and SVGEGT. The CDR3 goes from the cysteine to the phenylalanine over 15 residues. No DNA is given. With regard to this clonotype: Its antigen remains undetermined.

The sequencer was an Illumina HiSeq 2000. TCR beta cDNA libraries were prepared using 5'RACE template switching, which introduced a universal primer site and unique molecular identifiers. cDNA synthesis was primed from the TCR beta constant segment and was followed by two successive PCR amplification steps. In the authors' own workflow: MIGEC handled demultiplexing of the reads and grouping by UMI, while MiTCR was used to assemble and quantify clonotypes. Only TCR cDNA sequences supported by at least two reads were kept to exclude erroneous sequences. The tcR package was used for downstream repertoire analysis, and clonotypes were matched between fractions using CDR3 nucleotide sequence together with V segment. VDJmatch was used to annotate antigen specificity against VDJdb, with one amino acid substitution allowed in CDR3. The reads were reprocessed in TCRdb, with one entry per CDR3 protein sequence and no accompanying DNA. It is TCRdb's table, rather than the study itself, that gives the V and J calls and clone size. The sample table includes over 250,000 distinct CDR3 sequences. Roughly 4.2% of the sample goes to the ten largest clones.

HCMV-specific IgG was detected in serum with a commercial ELISA kit to determine HCMV serostatus. Ficoll density gradient centrifugation was used to isolate peripheral blood mononuclear cells from blood. General findings and caveats noted by the study authors: Those dominant clonotypes were again the most abundant among CD3+CD56-NKG2C+ cells in a few donors, at about 25-60.1%. In several donors, the dominant CD3+CD56+NKG2C+ clonotypes were found to rank among the top 10 CD8+ clonotypes and to make up 1.0-7.0% of CD8+ T cells. It remained unclear whether the expanded NKG2C-expressing T cell clones were specific for HCMV antigens.

The receptor was isolated from a woman aged 18-70 years in good health. The chain is assembled from TRBV6-2 or TRBV6-3 and TRBJ1-6; as DNA is missing, the TRBD1 call by TCRdb cannot be tested. The specimen was blood T cells: a sorted CD56 or NKG2C T cell subset, CD4+ or CD8+ T cells, or bulk PBMC T cells (not recorded which). The CDR3 protein sequence reads: CASTRGRQGGSPLHF.